This T cell receptor (beta chain) was documented in a study of blood T cell repertoires in COVID-19. In germline, CDR1 is SGHRS, CDR2 YFSETQ. V lost 0 bases, J lost 10 bases, and 10 bases lay in between. The CDR3 is 12 residues long. The protocol was immunoSEQ multiplex PCR, while the TCRdb copy is restricted to in-frame clones and leaves out a portion. Of about 180,000 clones in the sample, about four fifths were seen once. In this sample, this clone turned up once. Material: PBMCs or T cells enriched from blood (not recorded which). V and J are TRBV5-1 and TRBJ1-1; D possibly corresponds to TRBD1 (5 bases). The receptor's source is a man aged 55 to 70 who had recovered from COVID-19. The CDR3 DNA reads as TGCGCCAGCAGCTTGGAGGCAGGGCGAGCTTTCTTT. This translates into CASSLEAGRAFF.